The clone carrying this TCR beta chain was counted at least ten times. Its antigen is unknown. The sample originates from a study of blood T cells in healthy people across ages. Notes on the study in general: The study found more naive CD4+ cells and higher diversity in long-lived than aged donors.

The V and J ends lost 4 bases and 2 bases, in that order; junction bases with no gene match: 12. CDR3 length equals 16 residues. The germline V gene has CDR1 SGHKS and CDR2 YYEKEE (reference sequence). Sample-barcoded 5' priming and a J-beta primer mix drove a second PCR of roughly 7 to 11 cycles. Per-sample output comprised a minimum of 2.5 million paired-end reads containing CDR3. TCRdb itself ran the 5' RACE reads through MiXCR, one entry per CDR3 protein. This table has roughly 700,000 distinct CDR3 sequences, 32% appearing once. The sample consisted of blood. This clonotype originated in a woman older than 75 in good health. The chain combines TRBV5-5 with TRBJ2-7; 7 nucleotides line up with TRBD2. CDR3 residues: CASSPRGGSGAYEQYF. In DNA form, the CDR3 reads TGTGCCAGCAGCCCCCGGGGAGGGAGTGGGGCCTACGAGCAGTACTTC.